This TCR beta chain was sequenced in a study of T cells in Graves' hyperthyroidism and ophthalmopathy. Study-wide background: Sampling of peripheral blood happened at initial diagnosis, prior to any treatment. Study results and limitations: Most expanded thyroid clonotypes above 0.001 also appeared in blood. Before onset, ophthalmopathy was predicted by the model a median about six months earlier.

Details on this clonotype: Its antigen is undetermined.

Researchers took RNA transcripts and amplified the TCR beta CDR3 regions from them. The HTBI primer set drove a first-round RT-PCR of the TCR CDR3. TCRdb re-derived calls from the multiplex PCR reads in MiXCR, one entry per CDR3 protein. The data contain roughly 800,000 distinct CDR3 sequences, roughly 40% of them seen just once; the ten biggest clones take up about 9%. CDR1 and CDR2 from the germline V gene are SNHLY and FYNNEI. Trimming stripped 7 bases from V and 3 bases from J, with 7 bases between. The CDR3 length is 11 residues. The diagnostic basis comprised clinical symptoms, serum thyroxine and TRAb, thyroid ultrasound and orbital computed tomography.

This TCR derives from a man aged 18 to 29 with Graves' hyperthyroidism. The gene calls are TRBV2 and TRBJ2-7; D is undetermined. Sequencing used blood. The DNA of the CDR3 is TGTGCCAGCATCGGTCGCTACGAGCAGTACTTC. It codes for CASIGRYEQYF.